The clone carrying this TCR beta chain has at least ten counts. Its antigen is unknown. The cDNA had a unique molecular identifier and a template-switch universal primer site. TCRdb reprocessed the 5' RACE reads with MiXCR, giving one entry per CDR3 protein. The table records a few hundred thousand distinct CDR3 sequences, roughly 9.7% of them present only once. The data belong to a study of identical twins. Study results and limitations: Invariant MAIT and iNKT cells could partly confound zero-insertion analyses. For cord blood, abundant beta clonotypes had fewer insertions, unlike memory repertoires, which showed none.

These data were likewise used in another study, on yellow fever vaccine responses in identical twins.

Sequencing was performed on CD8+ T cells sorted from blood. This sequence was found in a woman aged 18-30 years in good health.

CDR3 sequence reads: CASSPIDIGKNIQYF. In DNA, the CDR3 is TGTGCCAGCAGTCCAATCGACATTGGCAAAAACATTCAGTACTTC. The genes are TRBV6-1 and TRBJ2-4; the D is unclear. The CDR3 has 15 residues. V shed 5 bases and J shed 3 bases, with 14 bases lying between them. Germline V CDR1 and CDR2: MNHNS, SASEGT.